What follows are 21 T cell receptor beta chains derived from one specimen sequenced in a study of patients and donors after allogeneic stem cell transplantation. One entry per CDR3 protein results from TCRdb running MiXCR on the RT-PCR reads. The profile covers roughly 960,000 distinct CDR3 sequences, with roughly 18% appearing a single time and 5% to 7.5% taken by the ten largest. Sequencing was carried out using blood, either unsorted or a sorted T cell fraction (not recorded which). Receptors were obtained from a human donor who was either an allogeneic HSCT recipient or a stem cell or donor lymphocyte infusion donor (not recorded which). It is not recorded whose cells these are; they may come from a transplant donor.

This clonotype appeared a few times. The chain has TRBV19 and TRBJ2-1; D is ambiguous. V lost 9 bases to trimming and J lost 7 bases, with 16 bases between them. The CDR3 is 13 residues long. CDR1 is LNHDA, CDR2 SQIVND, per germline (reference sequence). This chain's CDR3 is CASLSWGNNEQFF. The CDR3 region has the DNA TGTGCCAGCCTGAGCTGGGGTAATAATGAGCAGTTCTTC.

The chain couples TRBV9 to TRBJ1-2; 7 nucleotides match TRBD1. In germline, CDR1 is SGDLS, CDR2 YYNGEE. After removal of 7 bases from V and 4 bases from J, the junction contained 4 bases not matched to a gene. The CDR3 contains 12 residues. Here the CDR3 reads CASGTDSYGYTF. The CDR3 nucleotides read TGTGCCAGCGGGACAGACTCCTATGGCTACACCTTC.

The chain combines TRBV2 with TRBJ1-5, with D uncertain. The germline gives CDR1 SNHLY, CDR2 FYNNEI. Trimming removed 4 bases from V and 3 bases from J, with 19 bases in between. The CDR3 is 17 residues long. The CDR3 loop reads CASSGIRRRVLNQPQHF. The CDR3 DNA reads TGTGCCAGCAGTGGAATCAGGCGGAGAGTACTCAATCAGCCCCAGCATTTT.

This clonotype was observed a few times. The chain is built from TRBV11-1 and TRBJ1-3; 9 positions agree with TRBD1. The germline CDR1 and CDR2 sequences are SGHAT and FQDESV (reference sequence). V trimming: 5 bases; J trimming: 4 bases; junction bases outside the gene matches: 15. The CDR3 contains 18 residues. In DNA, the CDR3 is TGTGCCAGCAGCCTCATTTTGAAACAGGGGGCGTCGGGAAACACCATATATTTT. It translates to CASSLILKQGASGNTIYF.

This clonotype was detected only a few times. This sequence joins TRBV6-5 and TRBJ1-1; the match to TRBD1 covers 9 bases. V was pared by 4 bases and J by 1 base, with 10 bases of the junction left unmatched. CDR1 and CDR2 (germline): MNHEY, SVGAGI. CDR3 size: 17 residues. The CDR3 nucleotides are TGTGCCAGCAGTTCGATCTCGACAGGGGGTTCGAACACTGAAGCTTTCTTT. Translation: CASSSISTGGSNTEAFF.

This chain joins TRBV27 and TRBJ2-7; D is unresolved. Trimming removed 2 bases at V and 1 base at J, with 9 bases between. From germline, CDR1 is MNHEY and CDR2 SMNVEV (reference sequence). The CDR3 is 14 residues long. The CDR3, as DNA: TGTGCCAGCAGTTTAAAGCAGATTTCCTACGAGCAGTACTTC. This gives the protein CASSLKQISYEQYF.

This chain links TRBV12-3 or TRBV12-4 with TRBJ2-1, with D perhaps TRBD2 (6 bases). The ends were cut back, 8 bases at V and 6 bases at J, with 14 bases in the middle. The CDR3 has 13 residues. The CDR3 region is CASGLATFNEQFF. DNA of the CDR3: TGTGCCAGCGGGCTAGCGACGTTCAATGAGCAGTTCTTC.

Worth noting for this clonotype: A much larger clone lies a single base off, so this may be a read error. The rearrangement joins TRBV5-1 to TRBJ2-5, with 8 nucleotides matching TRBD2. The length of the CDR3 is 14 residues. CDR1 and CDR2 from the germline V gene are SGHRS and YFSETQ. The CDR3 bases are TGCACCAGCAGTCTTAGCGGGACCCAAGAGACCCAGTACTTC. This encodes CTSSLSGTQETQYF.

The chain combines TRBV20-1 with TRBJ2-5, with 7 bases that match TRBD1. Germline V gene lookup returns CDR1 DFQATT and CDR2 SNEGSKA (reference sequence). Trimming at V came to 1 base and at J to 0 bases, leaving 8 bases not matched to a gene. The CDR3 consists of 16 residues. CDR3 residues: CSARVTKTGYQETQYF. The CDR3 DNA is TGCAGTGCTAGAGTTACGAAGACAGGGTACCAAGAGACCCAGTACTTC.

This clonotype was detected only a few times. This chain uses TRBV7-3 with TRBJ2-1, with unresolved D. Germline V gives CDR1 SGHTA, CDR2 FQGTGA. This CDR3 contains 13 residues. V was cut by 4 bases and J by 8 bases, with 12 bases left in between. CDR3 in amino acids: CASSYYPSDEQFF. DNA of the CDR3: TGTGCCAGCAGCTACTACCCATCCGATGAGCAGTTCTTC.

Only a few counts were recorded for this clonotype. The rearrangement uses TRBV2 and TRBJ2-5; 14 bases line up with TRBD2. Trimming took 3 bases from V and 4 from J; bases not matched to a gene: 7. This CDR3 has 17 residues. Germline assignment: CDR1 SNHLY and CDR2 FYNNEI. This CDR3 is CASSDLTSGRAAETQYF. DNA of the CDR3: TGTGCCAGCAGTGACTTGACTAGCGGGAGGGCCGCAGAGACCCAGTACTTC.

The V gene is TRBV20-1, the J gene TRBJ1-2, with D possibly TRBD1 on 5 matching bases. V lost 0 bases and J lost 13, with 15 bases in between. Germline V gene data show CDR1 as DFQATT and CDR2 as SNEGSKA (reference sequence). The CDR3 runs to 12 residues. The CDR3 is CSARDRSGGCTF. CDR3 in DNA: TGCAGTGCTAGAGATCGGTCCGGGGGATGCACCTTC.

This chain links TRBV29-1 with TRBJ2-2; 8 bases are a match to TRBD1. CDR1 and CDR2 (germline): SQVTM, ANQGSEA. Losses at the gene ends were 1 base for V and 2 bases for J; bases not matched to a gene: 3. The CDR3 covers 15 residues. The chain's CDR3 is CSVEAGQANTGELFF. The CDR3, as DNA: TGCAGCGTTGAAGCGGGACAGGCTAACACCGGGGAGCTGTTTTTT.

Written as DNA, the CDR3 is TGTGCCAGCACCAACGGACAGGGAAGGGTGGAGACCCAGTACTTC. Translated, it gives CASTNGQGRVETQYF. The V and J genes are TRBV25-1 and TRBJ2-5; 8 positions agree with TRBD1. The CDR3 loop spans 15 amino acids. The junction had 12 bases not matched to a gene; V was cut back by 7 bases and J by 5 bases. Germline V gene data show CDR1 as MGHDK and CDR2 as SYGVNS.

The V call is TRBV7-8, the J call TRBJ1-2; D perhaps matches TRBD1 (6 bases). V lost 2 bases and J lost 0, with 13 bases in between. The CDR3 has 16 residues. Per the germline V gene, CDR1 is SGHVS and CDR2 is FQNEAQ. CDR3 protein: CASSLSTGQANYGYTF. The DNA for the CDR3 is TGTGCCAGCAGCTTATCCACAGGGCAGGCTAACTATGGCTACACCTTC.

This clonotype appeared a few times. This chain connects TRBV6-2 or TRBV6-3 to TRBJ2-3; D unresolved. CDR1 MNHEY and CDR2 SVGEGT come from the germline V gene. The CDR3 length is 16 residues. With 0 bases removed from V and 3 bases from J, the gap between germline ends came to 13 bases. Here the CDR3 DNA reads TGTGCCAGCAGTTACTCGGTTGTGACGACAACAGATACGCAGTATTTT. Translated, it gives CASSYSVVTTTDTQYF.

The J gene is TRBJ2-1, the V gene TRBV20-1; D call uncertain. There are 14 residues in the CDR3. V shed 6 bases and J shed 1 base, with 13 bases lying between them. In germline, CDR1 is DFQATT, CDR2 SNEGSKA (reference sequence). CDR3 nucleotides: TGCAGTGCCCCCCCCAGAGATTCCTACAATGAGCAGTTCTTC. Translating it yields CSAPPRDSYNEQFF.

The V and J genes are TRBV2 and TRBJ2-1; 10 bases agree with TRBD2. Germline V gene sequence: CDR1 SNHLY, CDR2 FYNNEI. V shed 4 bases and J 8 bases; nucleotides not matched to a gene: 5. The length of the CDR3 is 14 residues. Here the CDR3 reads CASSGSGGWDEQFF. CDR3 DNA: TGTGCCAGCAGTGGTAGCGGGGGGTGGGATGAGCAGTTCTTC.

The V call is TRBV7-9, the J call TRBJ2-7, with D possibly matching TRBD2 (6 bases). This CDR3 is built from 14 residues. Per germline, CDR1 SEHNR and CDR2 FQNEAQ (reference sequence). V was shortened by 5 bases and J by 9 bases, with 20 bases between the two germline ends. The CDR3 spells CASSLFERANGQYF. The CDR3 nucleotides read TGTGCCAGCAGCCTATTTGAGCGGGCAAATGGGCAGTACTTC.

This clonotype was seen only a few times. The chain combines TRBV9 with TRBJ2-2, with a tentative D call TRBD1 (7 bases). The CDR3 runs 16 residues. V was trimmed by 0 bases and J by 1 base, leaving 10 bases between them. Germline-derived CDR1 and CDR2 are SGDLS and YYNGEE. The CDR3 coding sequence is TGTGCCAGCAGCGTAGGACAGGGACTGAACACCGGGGAGCTGTTTTTT. Translation: CASSVGQGLNTGELFF.

This clonotype was counted between two and nine times. The chain couples TRBV12-3 or TRBV12-4 to TRBJ2-7; D tentatively reads TRBD1 or TRBD2 (6 bases each). This CDR3 is 14 amino acids long. V was clipped by 7 bases and J by 2 bases, with 15 bases between them. CDR3 region: CASTPPGGPYEQYF. The CDR3 DNA is TGTGCCAGCACCCCCCCTGGGGGGCCCTACGAGCAGTACTTC.